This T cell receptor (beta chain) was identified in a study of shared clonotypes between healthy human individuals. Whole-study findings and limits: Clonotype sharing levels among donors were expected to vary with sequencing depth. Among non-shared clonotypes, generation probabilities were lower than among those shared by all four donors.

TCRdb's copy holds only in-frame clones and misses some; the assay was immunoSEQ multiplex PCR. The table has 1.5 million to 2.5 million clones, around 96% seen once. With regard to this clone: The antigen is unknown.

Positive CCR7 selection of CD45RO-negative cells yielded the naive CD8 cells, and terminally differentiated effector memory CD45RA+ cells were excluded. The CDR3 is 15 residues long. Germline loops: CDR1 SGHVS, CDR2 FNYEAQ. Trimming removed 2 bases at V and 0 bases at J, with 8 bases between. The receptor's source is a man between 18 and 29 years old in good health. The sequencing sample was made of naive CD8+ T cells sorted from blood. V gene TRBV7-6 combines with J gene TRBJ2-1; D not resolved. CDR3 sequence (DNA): TGTGCCAGCAGCTTACTGCAGAGCTCCTACAATGAGCAGTTCTTC. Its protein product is CASSLLQSSYNEQFF.